The clone carrying this T cell receptor beta chain was detected a few times. Its antigen is not known. This record comes from a study of CD8 T cells in ankylosing spondylitis. With molecular barcodes, quantitative 5'-RACE was used to make the TCR beta libraries. TCRdb processed the 5' RACE reads anew with MiXCR; each CDR3 protein has one entry. The sample has roughly 130,000 distinct CDR3 sequences, about 8% seen once. Study outcomes and limitations: Reportedly, matched ankylosing spondylitis synovial fluid was significantly enriched for disease-linked clones. Made up of eight or nine highly homologous variants, a TCR beta motif appeared characteristic of ankylosing spondylitis blood.

Input material: synovial fluid, either unsorted or a sorted T cell fraction (not recorded which). The clonotype originates from a male donor with ankylosing spondylitis.

The chain's CDR3 is CASSAQLSNYGYTF. In DNA form, the CDR3 reads TGTGCCAGCAGTGCACAGCTATCTAACTATGGCTACACCTTC. The chain has TRBV2 and TRBJ1-2; no definite D call. V was pared by 4 bases and J by 0 bases, with 9 bases between. CDR3 length: 14 amino acids. Germline V gives CDR1 SNHLY, CDR2 FYNNEI.